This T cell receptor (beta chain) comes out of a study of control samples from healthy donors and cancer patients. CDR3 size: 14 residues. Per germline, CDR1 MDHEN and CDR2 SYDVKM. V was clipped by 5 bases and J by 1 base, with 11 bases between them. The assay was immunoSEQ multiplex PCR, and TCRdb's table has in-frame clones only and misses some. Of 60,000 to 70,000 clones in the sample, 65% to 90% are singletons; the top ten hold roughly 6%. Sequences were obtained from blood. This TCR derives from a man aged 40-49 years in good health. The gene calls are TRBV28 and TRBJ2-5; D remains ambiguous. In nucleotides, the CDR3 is TGTGCCAGCAGTCCAAGGCGCCTCCAAGAGACCCAGTACTTC. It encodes CASSPRRLQETQYF.